Sequencing of this T cell receptor (beta chain) was carried out in a study of T cell repertoires in cytomegalovirus infection (dated by TCRdb to about 2019). Regarding the complete study: Because public TCR beta signatures pointed to carriage of CMV infection together with the matching HLA type, the HLA type of each donor mattered for the analysis.

Sequenced on an Illumina HiSeq 1500. Through fastp at Q25 and MiXCR, TCRdb rebuilt clones from the public reads, retaining in-frame beta chains. Every entry covers one CDR3 protein and lists the most common genes and DNA from its rows. This sample has some 700,000 distinct CDR3 sequences in its table, and about a third of those were observed once. The top ten constitute roughly 2.8% of the sample. What the work shows at the level of the full study, not this receptor alone: Carriers of CMV infection plus the relevant HLA type were discriminated by the cumulative frequency of public TCR beta family members in the study cohort and in an independent 352-donor cohort. In the ex vivo response, HLA-C-restricted CMV-specific TCR beta clonotypes were dominant, and in two of eight donors the single most frequent clonotype came from this HLA-C-restricted group.

Regarding this clonotype: Its target antigen remains unknown. At one boundary the junction diverges from the germline segment, which might be a read error.

Its CDR3 holds 14 amino acids, cysteine through phenylalanine. Solely the CDR3 DNA is kept, with 42 bases framed from the first base. Sequencing was carried out using PBMCs. The TCR comes from a human donor in good health (CMV status not recorded). Some clones in this sample may be carry-over from other donors' samples. The sequence joins TRBV12-3 or TRBV12-4 to TRBJ2-2; the D gene could be either TRBD1 or TRBD2, each agreeing at 5 bases. The CDR3 loop reads CASSLLGRTWEMFF. The nucleotide sequence is given as TGTGCCAGCAGTTTATTGGGACGCACCTGGGAGATGTTTTTT.